This T cell receptor (beta chain) came from a study of T cells in localized non-small cell lung cancer. The CDR3 is made up of 11 amino acids. CDR1 and CDR2 from the germline V gene are SNHLY and FYNNEI. Trimming cost V 7 bases and J 7 bases, with 11 bases left between them. Measured with immunoSEQ multiplex PCR; TCRdb has only the in-frame clones, and not every one. The profile shows about 40,000 clones, approximately 80% of them singletons. The sequencing here drew on peripheral blood mononuclear cells, taken before any cancer treatment. The rearrangement uses TRBV2 and TRBJ2-7; D gene uncertain. The source is a male donor aged 60 or older with stage II lung adenocarcinoma. The CDR3 reads CASTYGVEQYF. Here the CDR3 DNA reads TGTGCCAGCACCTATGGCGTAGAGCAGTACTTC.